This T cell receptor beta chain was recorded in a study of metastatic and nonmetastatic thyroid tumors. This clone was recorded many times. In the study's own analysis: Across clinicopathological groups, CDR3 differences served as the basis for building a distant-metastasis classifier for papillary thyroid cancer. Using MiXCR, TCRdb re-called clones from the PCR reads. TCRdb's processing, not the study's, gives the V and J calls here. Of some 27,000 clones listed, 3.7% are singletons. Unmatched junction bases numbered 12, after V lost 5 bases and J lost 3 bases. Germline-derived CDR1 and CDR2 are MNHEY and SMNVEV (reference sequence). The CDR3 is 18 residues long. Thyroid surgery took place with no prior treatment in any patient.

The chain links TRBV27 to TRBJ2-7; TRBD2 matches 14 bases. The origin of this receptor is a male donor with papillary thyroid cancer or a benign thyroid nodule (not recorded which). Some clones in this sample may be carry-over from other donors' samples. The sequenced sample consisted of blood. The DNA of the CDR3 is TGTGCCAGCAGTAGATCAAGGACTAGCGGGAGGTCCTTCTACGAGCAGTACTTC. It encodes CASSRSRTSGRSFYEQYF.